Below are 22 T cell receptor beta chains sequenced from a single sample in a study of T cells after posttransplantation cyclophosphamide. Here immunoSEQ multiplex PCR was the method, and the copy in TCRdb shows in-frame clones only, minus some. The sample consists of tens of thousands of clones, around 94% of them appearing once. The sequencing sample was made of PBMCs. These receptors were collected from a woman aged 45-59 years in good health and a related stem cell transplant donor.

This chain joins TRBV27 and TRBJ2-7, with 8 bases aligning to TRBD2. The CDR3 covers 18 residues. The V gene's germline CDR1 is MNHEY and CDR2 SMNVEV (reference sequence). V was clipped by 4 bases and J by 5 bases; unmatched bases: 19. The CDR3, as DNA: TGTGCCAGCAGTTCCCTTCCGGGAGGGCCAAGTGAGGTAGACGAGCAGTACTTC. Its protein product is CASSSLPGGPSEVDEQYF.

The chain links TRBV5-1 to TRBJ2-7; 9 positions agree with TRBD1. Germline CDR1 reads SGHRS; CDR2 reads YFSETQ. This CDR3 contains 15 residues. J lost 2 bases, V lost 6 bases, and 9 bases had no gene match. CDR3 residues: CASTSWTGDTYEQYF. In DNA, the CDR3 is TGCGCCAGCACCTCCTGGACAGGGGATACCTACGAGCAGTACTTC.

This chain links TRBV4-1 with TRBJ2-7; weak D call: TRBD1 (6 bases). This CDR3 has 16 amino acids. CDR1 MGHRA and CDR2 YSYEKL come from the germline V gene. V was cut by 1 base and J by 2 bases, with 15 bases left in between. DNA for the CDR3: TGCGCCAGCAGCCAAGTGCCGGGACAAAGCGCCTACGAGCAGTACTTC. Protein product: CASSQVPGQSAYEQYF.

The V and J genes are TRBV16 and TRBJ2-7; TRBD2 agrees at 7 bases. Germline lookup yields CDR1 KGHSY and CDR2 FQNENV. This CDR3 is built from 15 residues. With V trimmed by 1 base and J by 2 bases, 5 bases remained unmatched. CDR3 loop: CASSQYVSGPYEQYF. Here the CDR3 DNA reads TGTGCCAGCAGCCAATATGTTAGCGGGCCCTACGAGCAGTACTTC.

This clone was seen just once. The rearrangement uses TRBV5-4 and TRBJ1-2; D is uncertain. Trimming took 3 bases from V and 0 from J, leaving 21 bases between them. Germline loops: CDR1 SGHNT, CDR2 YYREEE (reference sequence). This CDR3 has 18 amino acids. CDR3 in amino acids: CASSSAGAISPTNYGYTF. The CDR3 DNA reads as TGTGCCAGCAGCTCGGCGGGTGCCATCTCCCCTACTAACTATGGCTACACCTTC.

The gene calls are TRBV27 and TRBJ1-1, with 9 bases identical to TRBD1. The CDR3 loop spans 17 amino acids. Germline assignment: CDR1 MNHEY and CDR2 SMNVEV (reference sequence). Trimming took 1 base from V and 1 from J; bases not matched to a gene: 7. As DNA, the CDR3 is TGTGCCAGCAGTTTATTCACGTTGGACAGGGGGAACACTGAAGCTTTCTTT. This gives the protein CASSLFTLDRGNTEAFF.

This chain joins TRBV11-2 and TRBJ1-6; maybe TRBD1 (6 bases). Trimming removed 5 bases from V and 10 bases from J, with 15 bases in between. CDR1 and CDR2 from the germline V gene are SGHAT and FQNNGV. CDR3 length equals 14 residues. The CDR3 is CASSRGGWQSPLHF. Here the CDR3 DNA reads TGTGCCAGCAGCAGGGGGGGGTGGCAATCACCCCTCCACTTT. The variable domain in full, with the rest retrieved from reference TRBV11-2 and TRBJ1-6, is EAGVAQSPRYKIIEKRQSVAFWCNPISGHATLYWYQQILGQGPKLLIQFQNNGVVDDSQLPKDRFSAERLKGVDSTLKIQPAKLEDSAVYLCASSRGGWQSPLHFGNGTRLTVT.

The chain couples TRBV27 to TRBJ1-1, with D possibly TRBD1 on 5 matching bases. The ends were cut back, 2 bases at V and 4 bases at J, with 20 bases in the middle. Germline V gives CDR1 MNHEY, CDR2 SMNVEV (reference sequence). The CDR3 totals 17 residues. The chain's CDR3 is CASSLGKGRGRRTEAFF. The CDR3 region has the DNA TGTGCCAGCAGTTTAGGTAAGGGGAGGGGTCGGCGCACTGAAGCTTTCTTT.

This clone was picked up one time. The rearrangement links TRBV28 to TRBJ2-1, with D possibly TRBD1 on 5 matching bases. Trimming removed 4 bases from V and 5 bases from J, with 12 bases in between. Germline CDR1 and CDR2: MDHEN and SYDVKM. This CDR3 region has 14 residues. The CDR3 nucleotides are TGTGCCAGCAGTTCCACGCCCAGGGACAATGAGCAGTTCTTC. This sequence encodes CASSSTPRDNEQFF.

The CDR3 protein is CAWSTSPTIDTQYF. The DNA for the CDR3 is TGTGCCTGGAGTACTAGCCCCACCATAGATACGCAGTATTTT. The chain carries TRBV30 and TRBJ2-3, with a weak D call TRBD2 (6 bases). Deletions cut 2 bases from V and 5 bases from J, with 14 bases between. CDR1 GTSNPN and CDR2 SVGIG come from the germline V gene (reference sequence). This CDR3 is 14 amino acids long.

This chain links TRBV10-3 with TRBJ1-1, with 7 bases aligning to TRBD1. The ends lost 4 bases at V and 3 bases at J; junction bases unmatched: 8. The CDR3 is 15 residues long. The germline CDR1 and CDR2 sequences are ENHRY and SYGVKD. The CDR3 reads CAISAGGRIDTEAFF. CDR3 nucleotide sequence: TGTGCCATCAGTGCAGGGGGGCGGATCGACACTGAAGCTTTCTTT.

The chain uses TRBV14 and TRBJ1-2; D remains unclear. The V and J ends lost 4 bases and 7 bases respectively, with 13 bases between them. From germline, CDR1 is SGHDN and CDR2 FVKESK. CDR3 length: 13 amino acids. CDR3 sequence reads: CASSPRQEGGYTF. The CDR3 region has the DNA TGTGCCAGCAGCCCTCGGCAGGAGGGTGGCTACACCTTC. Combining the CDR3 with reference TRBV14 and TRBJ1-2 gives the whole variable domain EAGVTQFPSHSVIEKGQTVTLRCDPISGHDNLYWYRRVMGKEIKFLLHFVKESKQDESGMPNNRFLAERTGGTYSTLKVQPAELEDSGVYFCASSPRQEGGYTFGSGTRLTVV.

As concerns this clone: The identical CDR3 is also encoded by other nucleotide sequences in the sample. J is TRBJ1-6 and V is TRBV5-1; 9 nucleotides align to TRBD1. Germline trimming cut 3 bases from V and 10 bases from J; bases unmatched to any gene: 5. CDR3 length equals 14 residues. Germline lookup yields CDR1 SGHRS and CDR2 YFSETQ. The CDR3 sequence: CASSYYRGQSPLHF. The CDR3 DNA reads TGCGCCAGCAGCTACTACAGGGGGCAGTCACCCCTCCACTTT.

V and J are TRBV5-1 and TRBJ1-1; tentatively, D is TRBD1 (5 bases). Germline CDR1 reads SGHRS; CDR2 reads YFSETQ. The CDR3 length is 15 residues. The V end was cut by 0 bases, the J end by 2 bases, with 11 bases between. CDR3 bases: TGCGCCAGCAGCTTGGATGGGGGGGGTAACACTGAAGCTTTCTTT. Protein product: CASSLDGGGNTEAFF.

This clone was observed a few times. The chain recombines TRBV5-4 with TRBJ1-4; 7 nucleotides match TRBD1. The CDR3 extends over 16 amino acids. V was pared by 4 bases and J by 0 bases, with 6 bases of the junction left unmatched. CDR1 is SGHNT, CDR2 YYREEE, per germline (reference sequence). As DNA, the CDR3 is TGTGCCAGCAGCGCCAGACAGGGCACAACTAATGAAAAACTGTTTTTT. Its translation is CASSARQGTTNEKLFF.

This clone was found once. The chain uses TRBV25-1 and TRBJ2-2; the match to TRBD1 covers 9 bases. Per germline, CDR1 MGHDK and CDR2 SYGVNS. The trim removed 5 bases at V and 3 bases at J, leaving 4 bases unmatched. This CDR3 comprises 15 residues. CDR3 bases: TGTGCCAGCAGTAGAGGGGACAGGGACACCGGGGAGCTGTTTTTT. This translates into CASSRGDRDTGELFF.

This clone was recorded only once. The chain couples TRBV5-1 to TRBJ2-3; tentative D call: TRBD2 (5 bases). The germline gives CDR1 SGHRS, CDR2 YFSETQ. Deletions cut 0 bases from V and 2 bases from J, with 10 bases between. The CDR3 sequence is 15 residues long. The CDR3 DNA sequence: TGCGCCAGCAGCTTGGTAGGAGGTTCCACAGATACGCAGTATTTT. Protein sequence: CASSLVGGSTDTQYF.

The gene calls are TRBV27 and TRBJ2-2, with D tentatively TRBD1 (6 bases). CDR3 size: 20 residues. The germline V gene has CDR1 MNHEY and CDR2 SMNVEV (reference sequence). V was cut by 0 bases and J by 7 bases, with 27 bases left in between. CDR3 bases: TGTGCCAGCAGTTTATCGTTTCCGGGCCTGACAGGAATTGATGGCGGGGAGCTGTTTTTT. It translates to CASSLSFPGLTGIDGGELFF.

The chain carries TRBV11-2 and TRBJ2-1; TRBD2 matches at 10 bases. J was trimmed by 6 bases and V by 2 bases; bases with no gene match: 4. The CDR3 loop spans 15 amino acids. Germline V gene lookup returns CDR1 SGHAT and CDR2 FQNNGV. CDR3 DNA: TGTGCCAGCAGCTTAATAACTAGCGGGATCAATGAGCAGTTCTTC. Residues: CASSLITSGINEQFF.

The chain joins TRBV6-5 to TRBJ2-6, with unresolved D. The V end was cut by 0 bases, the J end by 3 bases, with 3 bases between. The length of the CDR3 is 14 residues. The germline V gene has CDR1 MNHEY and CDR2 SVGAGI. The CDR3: CASSYSSGANVLTF. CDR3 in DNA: TGTGCCAGCAGTTACTCGAGTGGGGCCAACGTCCTGACTTTC.

As DNA, the CDR3 is TGTGCCAGCAGCTCCCGGACAGGGGCTTATGGCTACACCTTC. Translation gives CASSSRTGAYGYTF. The rearrangement links TRBV5-6 to TRBJ1-2; the match to TRBD1 covers 9 bases. This CDR3 contains 14 residues. Germline V gene lookup returns CDR1 SGHDT and CDR2 YYEEEE. The V segment lost 3 bases and the J segment 5 bases; nucleotides outside the gene matches: 5.

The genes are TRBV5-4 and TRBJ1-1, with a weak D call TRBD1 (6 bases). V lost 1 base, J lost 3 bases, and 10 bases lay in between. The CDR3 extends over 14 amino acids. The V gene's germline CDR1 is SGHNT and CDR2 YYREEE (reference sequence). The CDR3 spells CASSLMTGDTEAFF. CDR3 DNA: TGTGCCAGCAGCTTGATGACAGGAGACACTGAAGCTTTCTTT.